The entry below describes one T cell receptor (beta chain). These data are taken from a study of blood T cell repertoires in COVID-19. In germline, CDR1 is SGHNT, CDR2 YYREEE (reference sequence). V shed 3 bases and J shed 5 bases, with 14 bases lying between them. The CDR3 contains 15 residues. Some clones are missing from TCRdb's copy, which holds only in-frame ones; the method was immunoSEQ multiplex PCR. The data contain 410,000 or so clones, about nine tenths of them singletons. The sequenced material came from peripheral blood. The rearrangement uses TRBV5-4 and TRBJ2-2; possibly TRBD2 for D (6 bases). This sequence originates from a middle-aged woman with COVID-19, enrolled during active disease. CDR3 DNA: TGTGCCAGCAGCTCAGGCGCAGGGAGGACCGGGGAGCTGTTTTTT. It specifies CASSSGAGRTGELFF.